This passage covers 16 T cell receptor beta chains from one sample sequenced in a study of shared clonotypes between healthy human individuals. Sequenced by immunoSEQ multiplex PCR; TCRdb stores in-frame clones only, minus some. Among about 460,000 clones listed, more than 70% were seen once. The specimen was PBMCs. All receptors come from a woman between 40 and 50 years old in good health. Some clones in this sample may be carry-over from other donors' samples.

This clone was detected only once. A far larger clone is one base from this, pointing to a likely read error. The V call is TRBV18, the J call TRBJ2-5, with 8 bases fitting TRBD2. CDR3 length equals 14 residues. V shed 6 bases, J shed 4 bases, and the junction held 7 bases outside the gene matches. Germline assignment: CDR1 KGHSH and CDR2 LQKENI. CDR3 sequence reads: CASSDSAGGETQYF. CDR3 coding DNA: TGTGCCAGCTCTGACAGCGCGGGGGGAGAGACCCAGTACTTC.

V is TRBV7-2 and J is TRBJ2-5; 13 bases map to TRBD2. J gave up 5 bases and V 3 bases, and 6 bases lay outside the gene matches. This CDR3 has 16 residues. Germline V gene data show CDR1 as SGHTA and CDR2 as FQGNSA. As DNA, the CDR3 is TGTGCCAGCAGCTTCGGACTAGCGGGAGCGGGGGAGACCCAGTACTTC. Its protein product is CASSFGLAGAGETQYF.

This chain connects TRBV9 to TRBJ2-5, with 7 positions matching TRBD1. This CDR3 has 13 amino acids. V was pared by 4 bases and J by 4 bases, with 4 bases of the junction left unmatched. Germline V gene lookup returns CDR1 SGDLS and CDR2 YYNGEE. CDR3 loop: CASSLDRSETQYF. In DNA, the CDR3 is TGTGCCAGCAGCTTGGACAGGTCAGAGACCCAGTACTTC.

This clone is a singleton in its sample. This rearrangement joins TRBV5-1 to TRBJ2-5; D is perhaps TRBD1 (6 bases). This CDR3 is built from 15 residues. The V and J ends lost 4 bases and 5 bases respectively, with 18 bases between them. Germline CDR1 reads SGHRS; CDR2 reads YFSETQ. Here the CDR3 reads CASSDNSRGWETQYF. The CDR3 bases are TGCGCCAGCAGCGACAATAGCAGGGGATGGGAGACCCAGTACTTC.

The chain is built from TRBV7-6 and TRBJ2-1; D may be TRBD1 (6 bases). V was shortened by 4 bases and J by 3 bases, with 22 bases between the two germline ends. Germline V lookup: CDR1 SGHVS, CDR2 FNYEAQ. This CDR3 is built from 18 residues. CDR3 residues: CASSSTITGPLSYNEQFF. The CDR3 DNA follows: TGTGCCAGCAGCTCCACGATTACAGGGCCCCTCAGCTACAATGAGCAGTTCTTC. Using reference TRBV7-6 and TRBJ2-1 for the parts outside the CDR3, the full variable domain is GAGVSQSPRYKVTKRGQDVALRCDPISGHVSLYWYRQALGQGPEFLTYFNYEAQQDKSGLPNDRFSAERPEGSISTLTIQRTEQRDSAMYRCASSSTITGPLSYNEQFFGPGTRLTVL.

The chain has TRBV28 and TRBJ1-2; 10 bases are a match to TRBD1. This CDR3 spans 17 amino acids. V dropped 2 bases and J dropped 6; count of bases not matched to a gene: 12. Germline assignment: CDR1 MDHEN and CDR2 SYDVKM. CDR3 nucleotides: TGTGCCAGCAGTTTAATTTCGGGACAGGGGCCGGTGGATGGCTACACCTTC. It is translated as CASSLISGQGPVDGYTF.

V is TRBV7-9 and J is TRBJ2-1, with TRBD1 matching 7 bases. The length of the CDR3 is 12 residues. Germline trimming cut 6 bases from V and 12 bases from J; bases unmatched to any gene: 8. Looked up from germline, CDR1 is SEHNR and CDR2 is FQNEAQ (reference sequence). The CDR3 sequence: CASRNDRESQFF. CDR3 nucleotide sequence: TGTGCCAGCAGAAACGACAGGGAATCGCAGTTCTTC.

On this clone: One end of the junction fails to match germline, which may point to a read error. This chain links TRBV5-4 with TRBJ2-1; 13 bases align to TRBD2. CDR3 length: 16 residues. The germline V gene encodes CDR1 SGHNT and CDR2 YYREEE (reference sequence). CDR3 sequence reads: CASSPRTSGSYSEQFF. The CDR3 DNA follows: TGTGCCAGCAGCCCGAGGACTAGCGGGAGCTACAGTGAGCAGTTCTTC. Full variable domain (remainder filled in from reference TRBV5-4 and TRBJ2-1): ETGVTQSPTHLIKTRGQQVTLRCSSQSGHNTVSWYQQALGQGPQFIFQYYREEENGRGNFPPRFSGLQFPNYSSELNVNALELDDSALYLCASSPRTSGSYSEQFFGPGTRLTVL.

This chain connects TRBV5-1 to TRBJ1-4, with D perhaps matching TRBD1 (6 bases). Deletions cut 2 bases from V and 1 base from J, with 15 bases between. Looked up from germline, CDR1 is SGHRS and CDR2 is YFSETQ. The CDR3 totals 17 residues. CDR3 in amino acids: CASSFGAQGGTNEKLFF. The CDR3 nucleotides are TGCGCCAGCAGCTTTGGGGCACAGGGAGGAACTAATGAAAAACTGTTTTTT.

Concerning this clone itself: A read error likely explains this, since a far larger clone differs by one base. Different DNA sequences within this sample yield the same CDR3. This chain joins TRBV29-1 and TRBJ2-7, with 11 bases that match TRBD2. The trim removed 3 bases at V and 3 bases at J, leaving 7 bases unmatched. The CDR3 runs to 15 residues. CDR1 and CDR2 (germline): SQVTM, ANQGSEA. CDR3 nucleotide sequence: TGCAGCGTTGAGTTTGGGACTAGCGGACACTACGAGCAGTACTTC. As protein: CSVEFGTSGHYEQYF.

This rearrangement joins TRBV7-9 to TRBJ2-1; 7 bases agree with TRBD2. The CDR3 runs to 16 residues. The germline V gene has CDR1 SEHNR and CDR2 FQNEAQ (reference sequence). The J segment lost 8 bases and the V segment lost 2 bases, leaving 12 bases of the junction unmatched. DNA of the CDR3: TGTGCCAGCAGCTTAAACTGGCGGGAGAATCGGGATGAGCAGTTCTTC. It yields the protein CASSLNWRENRDEQFF.

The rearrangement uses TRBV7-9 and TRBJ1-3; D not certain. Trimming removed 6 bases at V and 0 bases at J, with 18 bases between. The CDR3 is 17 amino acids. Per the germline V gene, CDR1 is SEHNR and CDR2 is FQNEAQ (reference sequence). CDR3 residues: CASSPSGTMDSGNTIYF. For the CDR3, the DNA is TGTGCCAGCAGTCCCAGCGGTACTATGGACTCTGGAAACACCATATATTTT.

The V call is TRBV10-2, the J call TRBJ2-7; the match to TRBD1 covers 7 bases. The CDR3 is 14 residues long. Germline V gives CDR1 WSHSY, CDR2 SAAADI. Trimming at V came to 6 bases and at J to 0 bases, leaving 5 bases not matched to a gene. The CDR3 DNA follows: TGCGCCAGCAGGTTGGGGACAGTCTCCTACGAGCAGTACTTC. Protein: CASRLGTVSYEQYF.

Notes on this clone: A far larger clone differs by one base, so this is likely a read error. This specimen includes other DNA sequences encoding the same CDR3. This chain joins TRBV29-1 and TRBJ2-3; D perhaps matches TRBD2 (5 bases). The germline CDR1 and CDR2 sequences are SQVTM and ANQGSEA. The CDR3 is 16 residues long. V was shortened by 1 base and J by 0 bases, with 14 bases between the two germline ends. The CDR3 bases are TGCAGCGTTGAAGGTACTAGTGGGATAAGCACAGATACGCAGTATTTT. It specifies CSVEGTSGISTDTQYF.

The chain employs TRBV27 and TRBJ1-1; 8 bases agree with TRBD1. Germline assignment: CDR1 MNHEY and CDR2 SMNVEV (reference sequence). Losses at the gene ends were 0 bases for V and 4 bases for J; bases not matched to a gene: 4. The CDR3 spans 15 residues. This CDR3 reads CASSLSPDRVTEAFF. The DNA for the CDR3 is TGTGCCAGCAGTTTATCTCCGGACAGGGTCACTGAAGCTTTCTTT.

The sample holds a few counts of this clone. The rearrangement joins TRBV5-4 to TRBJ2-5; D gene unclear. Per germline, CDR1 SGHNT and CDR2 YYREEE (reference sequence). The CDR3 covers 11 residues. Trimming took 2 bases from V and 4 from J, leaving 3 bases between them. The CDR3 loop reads CASSFLETQYF. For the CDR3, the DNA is TGTGCCAGCAGCTTTTTAGAGACCCAGTACTTC.